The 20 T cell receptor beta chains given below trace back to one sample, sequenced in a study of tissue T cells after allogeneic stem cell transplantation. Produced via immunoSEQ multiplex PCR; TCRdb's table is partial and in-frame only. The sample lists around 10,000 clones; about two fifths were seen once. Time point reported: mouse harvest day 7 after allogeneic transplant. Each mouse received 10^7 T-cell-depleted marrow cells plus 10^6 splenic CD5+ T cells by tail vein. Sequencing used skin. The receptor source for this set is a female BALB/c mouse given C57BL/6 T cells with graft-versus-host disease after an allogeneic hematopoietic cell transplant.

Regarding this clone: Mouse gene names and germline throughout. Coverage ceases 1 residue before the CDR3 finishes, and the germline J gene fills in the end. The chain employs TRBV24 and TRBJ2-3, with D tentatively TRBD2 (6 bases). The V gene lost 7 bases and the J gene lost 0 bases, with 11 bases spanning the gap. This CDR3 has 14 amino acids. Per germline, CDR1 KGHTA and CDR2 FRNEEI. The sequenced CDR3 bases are TGTGCCAGCACCCTGGGGTCTAGTGCAGAAACGCTGTAT. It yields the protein CASTLGSSAETLY. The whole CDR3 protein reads CASTLGSSAETLYF.

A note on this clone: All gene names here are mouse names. Partial CDR3 DNA: TGTGCCAGCAGTTCTGTACTGGGGGGGCAAGACACCCAGTAC. Amino acids: CASSSVLGGQDTQY. The whole CDR3 region reads CASSSVLGGQDTQYF. This chain uses TRBV15 with TRBJ2-5; 10 bases are shared with TRBD2. With the read ending 1 residue before the CDR3 end, the germline J gene is used to fill in that end. V shed 4 bases, J shed 3 bases, and the junction held 4 bases outside the gene matches. The germline CDR1 and CDR2 sequences are SGHND and FRSKSL. CDR3 length equals 15 residues.

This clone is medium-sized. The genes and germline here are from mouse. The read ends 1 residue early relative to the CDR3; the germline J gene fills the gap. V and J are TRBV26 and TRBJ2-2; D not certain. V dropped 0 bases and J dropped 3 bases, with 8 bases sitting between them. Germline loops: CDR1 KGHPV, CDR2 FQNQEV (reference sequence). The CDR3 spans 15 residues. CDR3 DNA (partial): TGTGCCAGCAGTCTGTCGCGGGGAGACACCGGGCAGCTCTAC. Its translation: CASSLSRGDTGQLY. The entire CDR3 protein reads CASSLSRGDTGQLYF. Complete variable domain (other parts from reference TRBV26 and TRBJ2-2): NSKVIQTPRYLVKGQGQKAKMRCIPEKGHPVVFWYQQNKNNEFKFLINFQNQEVLQQIDMTEKRFSAECPSNSPCSLEIQSSEAGDSALYLCASSLSRGDTGQLYFGEGSKLTVL.

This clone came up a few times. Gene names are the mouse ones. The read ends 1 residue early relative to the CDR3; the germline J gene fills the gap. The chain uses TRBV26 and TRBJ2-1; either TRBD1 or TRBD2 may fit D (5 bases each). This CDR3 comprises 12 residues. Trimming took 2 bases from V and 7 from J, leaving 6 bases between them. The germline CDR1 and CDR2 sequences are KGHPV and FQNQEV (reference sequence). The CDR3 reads CASSLGDAEQFF. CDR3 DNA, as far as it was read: TGTGCCAGCAGTCTGGGGGACGCTGAGCAGTTC.

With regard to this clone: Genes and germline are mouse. Partial CDR3 DNA: TGTGGTGCTAGCAGGGGAGACTCCGACTACACC. It is translated as CGASRGDSDYT. The whole CDR3 sequence is CGASRGDSDYTF. The J gene is TRBJ1-2, the V gene TRBV20, with a weak D call TRBD1 (6 bases). Read data end 1 residue before the CDR3 end; the end is taken from the germline J gene. There are 12 residues in the CDR3. V dropped 3 bases and J dropped 3 bases, with 8 bases sitting between them. The V gene's germline CDR1 is GFQATS and CDR2 STVNSAI.

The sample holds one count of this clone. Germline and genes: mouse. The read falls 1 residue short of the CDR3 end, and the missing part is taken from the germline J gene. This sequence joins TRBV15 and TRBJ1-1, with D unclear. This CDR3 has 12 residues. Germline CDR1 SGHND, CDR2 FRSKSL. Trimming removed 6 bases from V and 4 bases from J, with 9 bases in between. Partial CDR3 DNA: TGTGCCAGCAGCCTGATGAGCACAGAAGTCTTC. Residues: CASSLMSTEVF. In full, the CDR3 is CASSLMSTEVFF.

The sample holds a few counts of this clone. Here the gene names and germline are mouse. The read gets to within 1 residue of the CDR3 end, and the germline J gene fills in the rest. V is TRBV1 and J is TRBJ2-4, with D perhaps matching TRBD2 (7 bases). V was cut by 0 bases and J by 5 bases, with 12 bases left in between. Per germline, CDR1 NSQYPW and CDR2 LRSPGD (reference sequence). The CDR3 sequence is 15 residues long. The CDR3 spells CTCSADPGGGNTLYF. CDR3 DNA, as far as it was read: TGCACCTGCAGTGCAGATCCGGGGGGCGGAAACACCTTGTAC.

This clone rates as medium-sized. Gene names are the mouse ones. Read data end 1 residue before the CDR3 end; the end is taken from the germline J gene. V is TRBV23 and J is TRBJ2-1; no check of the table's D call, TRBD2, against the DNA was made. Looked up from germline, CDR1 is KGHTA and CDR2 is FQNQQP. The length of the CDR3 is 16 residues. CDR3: CSSSQSKGGEYAEQFF. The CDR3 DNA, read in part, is TGCTCCAGCAGTCAATCGAAAGGGGGGGAGTATGCTGAGCAGTTC.

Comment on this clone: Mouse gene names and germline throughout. The CDR3 loop is CASSLGGSSQNTLYF. Partial CDR3 DNA: TGTGCCAGCAGTCTGGGGGGGTCTAGTCAAAACACCTTGTAC. The gene calls are TRBV26 and TRBJ2-4; a possible D gene is TRBD2 (6 bases). The CDR3 end is not reached by the read, which stops 1 residue before it; the germline J gene fills it in. Trimming left V 2 bases short and J 0 bases short, with 9 bases between. The germline gives CDR1 KGHPV, CDR2 FQNQEV (reference sequence). This CDR3 contains 15 residues. Using reference TRBV26 and TRBJ2-4 for the parts outside the CDR3, the full variable domain is NSKVIQTPRYLVKGQGQKAKMRCIPEKGHPVVFWYQQNKNNEFKFLINFQNQEVLQQIDMTEKRFSAECPSNSPCSLEIQSSEAGDSALYLCASSLGGSSQNTLYFGAGTRLSVL.

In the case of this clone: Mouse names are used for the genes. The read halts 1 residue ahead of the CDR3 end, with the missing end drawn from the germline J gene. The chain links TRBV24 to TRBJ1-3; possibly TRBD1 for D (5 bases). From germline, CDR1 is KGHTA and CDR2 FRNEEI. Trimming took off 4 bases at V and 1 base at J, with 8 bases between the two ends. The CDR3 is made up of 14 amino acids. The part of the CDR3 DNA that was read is TGTGCCAGCAGTCCCGGACAATCTGGAAATACGCTCTAT. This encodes CASSPGQSGNTLY. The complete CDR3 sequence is CASSPGQSGNTLYF.

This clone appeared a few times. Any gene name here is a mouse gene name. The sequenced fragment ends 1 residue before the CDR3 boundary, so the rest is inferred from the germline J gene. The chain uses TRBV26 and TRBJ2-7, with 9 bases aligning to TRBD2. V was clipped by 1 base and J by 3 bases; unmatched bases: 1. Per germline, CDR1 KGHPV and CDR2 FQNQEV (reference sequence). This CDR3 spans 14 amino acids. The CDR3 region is CASSLLTGGYEQYF. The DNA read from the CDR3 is TGTGCCAGCAGTCTGTTGACTGGGGGCTATGAACAGTAC.

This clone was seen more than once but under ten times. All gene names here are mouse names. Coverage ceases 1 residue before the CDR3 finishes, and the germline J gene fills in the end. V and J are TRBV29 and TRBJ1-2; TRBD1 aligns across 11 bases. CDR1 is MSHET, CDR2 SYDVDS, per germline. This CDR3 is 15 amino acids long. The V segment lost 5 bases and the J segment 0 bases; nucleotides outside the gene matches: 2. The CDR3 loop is CASSPGQGANSDYTF. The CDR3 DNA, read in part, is TGTGCTAGCAGTCCGGGACAGGGGGCAAACTCCGACTACACC.

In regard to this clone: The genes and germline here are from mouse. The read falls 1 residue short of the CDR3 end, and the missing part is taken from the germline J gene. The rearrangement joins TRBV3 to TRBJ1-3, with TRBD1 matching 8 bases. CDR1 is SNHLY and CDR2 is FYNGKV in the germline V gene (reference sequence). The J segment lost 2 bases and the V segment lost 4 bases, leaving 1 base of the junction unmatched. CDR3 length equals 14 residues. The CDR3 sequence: CASSSQGAGNTLYF. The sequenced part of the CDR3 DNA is TGTGCCAGCAGCTCACAGGGGGCTGGAAATACGCTCTAT.

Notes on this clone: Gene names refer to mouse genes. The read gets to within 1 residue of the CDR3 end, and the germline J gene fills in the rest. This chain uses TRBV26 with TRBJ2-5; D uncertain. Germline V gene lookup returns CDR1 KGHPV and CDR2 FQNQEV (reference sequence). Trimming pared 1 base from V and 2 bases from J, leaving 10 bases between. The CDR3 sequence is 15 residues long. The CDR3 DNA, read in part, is TGTGCCAGCAGTCTGTACCTGGCCTCCCAAGACACCCAGTAC. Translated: CASSLYLASQDTQY. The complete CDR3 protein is CASSLYLASQDTQYF.

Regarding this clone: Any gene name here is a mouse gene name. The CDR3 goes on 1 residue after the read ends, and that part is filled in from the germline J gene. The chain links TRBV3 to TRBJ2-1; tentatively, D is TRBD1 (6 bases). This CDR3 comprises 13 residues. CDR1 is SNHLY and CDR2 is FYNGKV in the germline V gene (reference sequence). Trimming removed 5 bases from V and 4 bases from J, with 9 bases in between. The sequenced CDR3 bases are TGTGCCAGCAGCGCAACAGGGTATGCTGAGCAGTTC. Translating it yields CASSATGYAEQF. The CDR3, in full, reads CASSATGYAEQFF. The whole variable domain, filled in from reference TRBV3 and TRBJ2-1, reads GPKVLQIPSHQIIDMGQMVTLNCDPVSNHLYFYWYKQILGQQMEFLVNFYNGKVMEKSKLFKDQFSVERPDGSYFTLKIQPTALEDSAVYFCASSATGYAEQFFGPGTRLTVL.

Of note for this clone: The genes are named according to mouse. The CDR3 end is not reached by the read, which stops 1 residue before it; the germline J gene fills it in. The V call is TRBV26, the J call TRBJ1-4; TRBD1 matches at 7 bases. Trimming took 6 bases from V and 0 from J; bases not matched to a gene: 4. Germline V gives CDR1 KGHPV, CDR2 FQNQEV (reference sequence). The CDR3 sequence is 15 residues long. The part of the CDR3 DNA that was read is TGTGCCAGCAGCGCCGGGACAGTTTCCAACGAAAGATTATTT. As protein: CASSAGTVSNERLF. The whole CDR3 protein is CASSAGTVSNERLFF. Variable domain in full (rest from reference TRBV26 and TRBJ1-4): NSKVIQTPRYLVKGQGQKAKMRCIPEKGHPVVFWYQQNKNNEFKFLINFQNQEVLQQIDMTEKRFSAECPSNSPCSLEIQSSEAGDSALYLCASSAGTVSNERLFFGHGTKLSVL.

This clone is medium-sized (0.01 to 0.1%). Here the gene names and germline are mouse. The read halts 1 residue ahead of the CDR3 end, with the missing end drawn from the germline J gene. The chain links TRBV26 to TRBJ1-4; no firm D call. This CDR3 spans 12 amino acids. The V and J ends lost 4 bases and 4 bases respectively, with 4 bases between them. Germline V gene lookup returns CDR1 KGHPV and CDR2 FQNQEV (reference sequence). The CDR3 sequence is CASSRDNERLFF. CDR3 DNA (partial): TGTGCCAGCAGTCGGGACAACGAAAGATTATTT.

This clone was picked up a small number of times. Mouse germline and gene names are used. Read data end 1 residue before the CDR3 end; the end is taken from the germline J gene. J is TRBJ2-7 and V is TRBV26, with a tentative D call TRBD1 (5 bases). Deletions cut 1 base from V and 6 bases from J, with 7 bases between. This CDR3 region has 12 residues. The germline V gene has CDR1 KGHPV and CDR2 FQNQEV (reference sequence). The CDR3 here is CASSLFRAEQYF. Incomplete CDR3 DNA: TGTGCCAGCAGTCTGTTCAGGGCTGAACAGTAC.

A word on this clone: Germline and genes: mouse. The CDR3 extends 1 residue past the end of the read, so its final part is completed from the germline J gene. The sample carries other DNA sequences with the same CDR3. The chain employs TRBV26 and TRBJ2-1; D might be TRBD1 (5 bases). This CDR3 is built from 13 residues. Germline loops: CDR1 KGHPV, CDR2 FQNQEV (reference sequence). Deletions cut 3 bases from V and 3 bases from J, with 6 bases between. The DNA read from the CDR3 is TGTGCCAGCAGTCTAGACAGCTATGCTGAGCAGTTC. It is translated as CASSLDSYAEQF. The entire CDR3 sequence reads CASSLDSYAEQFF.

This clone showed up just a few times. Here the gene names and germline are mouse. This CDR3 is CASSSPGTGNTLYF. CDR3 bases read: TGTGCCAGCAGTTCCCCGGGGACTGGAAATACGCTCTAT. V and J are TRBV26 and TRBJ1-3; D not certain. The read halts 1 residue ahead of the CDR3 end, with the missing end drawn from the germline J gene. With 5 bases removed from V and 2 bases from J, the gap between germline ends came to 10 bases. Germline CDR1 reads KGHPV; CDR2 reads FQNQEV (reference sequence). This CDR3 spans 14 amino acids.